Below are 15 T cell receptor beta chains sequenced from a single sample in a study of T cells in Graves' hyperthyroidism and ophthalmopathy (dated by TCRdb to the late 2010s). Library generation was performed with multiplex PCR. Sequencing instrument: Illumina HiSeq 2000. TCR beta CDR3 regions were amplified from RNA transcripts. The first round of RT-PCR for the TCR CDR3 was performed with the HTBI primer set and the Qiagen OneStep RT-PCR kit. The public reads were run again by TCRdb, first through fastp at Q25 and then through MiXCR, and only productive beta chains were kept. Rows with one shared CDR3 protein collapse into an entry with the most common genes and DNA. Recorded for this sample are 700,000 or so distinct CDR3 sequences; less than 20% of them occurred a single time. The top ten hold under 10% of the sample. The specimen was blood. The receptors were sampled from a man between 18 and 29 years old with Graves' hyperthyroidism.

This clonotype was counted at least ten times. The chain has TRBV28 and TRBJ2-5; no clear D gene. The V gene's germline CDR1 is MDHEN and CDR2 SYDVKM. CDR3 length: 15 residues. Trimming shortened V by 2 bases and J by 3 bases, and 13 bases separated the two germline ends. The CDR3, as DNA: TGTGCCAGCAGTTTAAAAGAGCACCTGGAAGAGACCCAGTACTTC. Amino acids: CASSLKEHLEETQYF.

Notes on this clonotype: A single base separates this from a much larger clone, so it may be a read error. CDR3: CASSNFGGLNEQFF. CDR3 nucleotides: TGTGCCAGCAGCAACTTTGGGGGCCTCAATGAGCAGTTCTTC. The chain is built from TRBV3-1 and TRBJ2-1; a possible D gene is TRBD1 (6 bases). The CDR3 has 14 residues. CDR1 is LGHDT, CDR2 YNNKEL, per germline (reference sequence). V lost 5 bases to trimming and J lost 6 bases, with 14 bases between them.

The gene calls are TRBV29-1 and TRBJ2-1; maybe TRBD1 (6 bases). The V gene lost 6 bases and the J gene lost 7 bases, with 10 bases spanning the gap. This CDR3 contains 11 residues. The V gene's germline CDR1 is SQVTM and CDR2 ANQGSEA. The CDR3: CSVGAINEQFF. CDR3 DNA: TGCAGCGTGGGGGCTATAAATGAGCAGTTCTTC.

V usage is TRBV7-4 and J usage is TRBJ2-7; TRBD2 matches 13 bases. Looked up from germline, CDR1 is SGHVT and CDR2 is SQSDAQ. Germline trimming cut 5 bases from V and 6 bases from J; bases unmatched to any gene: 4. The CDR3 is 14 amino acids. CDR3 in amino acids: CASSRTSGRGEQYF. Here the CDR3 DNA reads TGTGCCAGCAGCCGGACTAGCGGGAGAGGCGAGCAGTACTTC.

There are many counts of this clonotype. The chain joins TRBV2 to TRBJ2-1, with D tentatively TRBD2 (7 bases). V shed 3 bases and J shed 0 bases, with 21 bases lying between them. There are 19 residues in the CDR3. The germline CDR1 and CDR2 sequences are SNHLY and FYNNEI. In nucleotides, the CDR3 is TGTGCCAGCAGTGATCGCCGGGGGGCGGGAGCGCTCTCCTACAATGAGCAGTTCTTC. Translation gives CASSDRRGAGALSYNEQFF.

This clonotype was seen repeatedly, ten times or more. The V call is TRBV10-1, the J call TRBJ1-1, with a weak D call TRBD1 (6 bases). Germline-derived CDR1 and CDR2 are WNHNN and SYGVQD (reference sequence). The CDR3 sequence is 13 residues long. V was shortened by 7 bases and J by 1 base, with 10 bases between the two germline ends. In DNA, the CDR3 is TGCGCCAGCAAGGGGGAGGAGAACACTGAAGCTTTCTTT. Translated: CASKGEENTEAFF.

J is TRBJ1-2 and V is TRBV7-9; 8 bases align to TRBD1. The CDR3 is 15 residues long. Unmatched junction bases numbered 6, after V lost 3 bases and J lost 3 bases. Germline V gene data show CDR1 as SEHNR and CDR2 as FQNEAQ (reference sequence). CDR3 in amino acids: CASSFSSTGDYGYTF. The CDR3 region has the DNA TGTGCCAGCAGCTTCTCCTCGACAGGGGACTATGGCTACACCTTC.

The rearrangement links TRBV20-1 to TRBJ2-5; D remains unclear. Germline CDR1 DFQATT, CDR2 SNEGSKA (reference sequence). The length of the CDR3 is 13 residues. V dropped 1 base and J dropped 5 bases, with 11 bases sitting between them. The CDR3 coding sequence is TGCAGTGCTAGAGGCGAAGGTTGGGAGACCCAGTACTTC. Protein product: CSARGEGWETQYF.

This clonotype has ten or more counts. At one of its ends the junction is not consistent with the germline gene, which may arise from a read error. J is TRBJ1-1 and V is TRBV5-1, with D maybe TRBD1 (6 bases). The CDR3 has 17 amino acids. Germline CDR1 reads SGHRS; CDR2 reads YFSETQ. The CDR3 here is CASSLVRDTLRNAEAFF. CDR3 sequence (DNA): TGCGCCAGCAGCTTGGTCCGGGACACGCTGAGGAACGCTGAAGCTTTCTTT.

The rearrangement links TRBV20-1 to TRBJ1-6; possible D gene TRBD1, 6 bases. The CDR3 is 14 amino acids. Germline V CDR1 and CDR2: DFQATT, SNEGSKA (reference sequence). V shed 2 bases and J shed 8 bases, with 13 bases lying between them. This chain's CDR3 is CSARQGRWDSPLHF. The CDR3 coding sequence is TGCAGTGCTAGACAGGGGCGTTGGGATTCACCCCTCCACTTT.

This clonotype was seen repeatedly, ten times or more. The chain recombines TRBV28 with TRBJ2-2; TRBD2 agrees at 8 bases. With 6 bases clipped from V and 0 bases from J, the junction kept 3 bases outside the gene matches. The CDR3 runs 15 residues. CDR1 is MDHEN and CDR2 is SYDVKM in the germline V gene. The CDR3 loop is CASSFSGTNTGELFF. The CDR3 nucleotides are TGTGCCAGCAGCTTTAGCGGGACGAACACCGGGGAGCTGTTTTTT.

This clonotype appeared many times. The genes are TRBV12-3 or TRBV12-4 and TRBJ2-7; 8 bases line up with TRBD2. This CDR3 comprises 14 residues. The ends lost 5 bases at V and 7 bases at J; junction bases unmatched: 10. The CDR3, as DNA: TGTGCCAGCAGTCCCAGAGCGGGAGTGCGGGAGCAGTACTTC. It translates to CASSPRAGVREQYF.

This clonotype was counted only a few times. The genes are TRBV7-2 and TRBJ2-2, with 9 bases fitting TRBD2. This CDR3 spans 16 amino acids. V was pared by 5 bases and J by 2 bases, with 6 bases of the junction left unmatched. Germline V gene data show CDR1 as SGHTA and CDR2 as FQGNSA. The CDR3 protein is CASSTLAGANTGELFF. CDR3 DNA: TGTGCCAGCAGCACATTAGCGGGAGCTAACACCGGGGAGCTGTTTTTT.

The CDR3 loop reads CASSRRGTGTYEQYF. For the CDR3, the DNA is TGTGCCAGCTCCCGGCGGGGGACAGGGACCTACGAGCAGTACTTC. The genes are TRBV7-9 and TRBJ2-7; 9 bases are a match to TRBD1. V lost 8 bases, J lost 2 bases, and 10 bases stayed unmatched. From germline, CDR1 is SEHNR and CDR2 FQNEAQ (reference sequence). This CDR3 spans 15 amino acids.

This clonotype turned up a few times. The chain links TRBV24-1 to TRBJ1-2; D may be TRBD1 (5 bases). The V end lost 5 bases, the J end lost 4 bases, and 16 bases lay between the germline ends. CDR3 length: 15 amino acids. Per the germline V gene, CDR1 is KGHDR and CDR2 is SFDVKD. The CDR3 bases are TGTGCCACCAGTGGGGGCCGGGGGGAACCCTATGGCTACACCTTC. Its protein product is CATSGGRGEPYGYTF.